This T cell receptor beta chain appears in the sequencing data of a study of T cell responses to AZD1222 COVID-19 vaccine. This CDR3 has 15 residues. Germline trimming cut 4 bases from V and 0 bases from J; bases unmatched to any gene: 4. Germline values: CDR1 MNHEY, CDR2 SMNVEV (reference sequence). Sequencing used immunoSEQ multiplex PCR; TCRdb keeps in-frame clones, though not all of them. The sample carries roughly 120,000 clones, approximately 86% recorded once. The sequences come from peripheral blood, collected 28 days after the second AZD1222 dose. The sequence derives from an adult who received the AZD1222 COVID-19 vaccine. The chain uses TRBV27 and TRBJ2-3; 7 bases are a match to TRBD1. CDR3 bases: TGTGCCAGCAGTTCAACGGGACAGAGCACAGATACGCAGTATTTT. It encodes CASSSTGQSTDTQYF.